This T cell receptor (beta chain) was found in a study of blood T cell repertoires in COVID-19. As originally analysed: Counts of nucleated cells, estimated from reference gene primer amplification, were obtained. The table came from immunoSEQ multiplex PCR; TCRdb's copy has only in-frame clones and leaves some out. V and J calls and clone size are given by that table; D and trimming were obtained from the DNA. This sample carries approximately 230,000 clones, about 90% of them seen once, and the ten largest clones take over 12%. The CDR3 contains 13 residues. V dropped 3 bases and J dropped 3; count of bases not matched to a gene: 2. Germline V gene sequence: CDR1 SGHKS, CDR2 YYEKEE (reference sequence).

V is TRBV5-5 and J is TRBJ2-7; TRBD1 aligns across 8 bases. Sequencing was performed on PBMCs or T cells enriched from blood (not recorded which). The source is a woman in her fifties or sixties with acute COVID-19. In DNA form, the CDR3 reads TGTGCCAGCAGCTGGGGACAGGTCTACGAGCAGTACTTC. This translates into CASSWGQVYEQYF. The complete variable domain, with remaining parts taken from reference TRBV5-5 and TRBJ2-7, reads DAGVTQSPTHLIKTRGQQVTLRCSPISGHKSVSWYQQVLGQGPQFIFQYYEKEERGRGNFPDRFSARQFPNYSSELNVNALLLGDSALYLCASSWGQVYEQYFGPGTRLTVT.